The 15 T cell receptor beta chains reported below all come from one sample, sequenced in a study of T cells in Graves' hyperthyroidism and ophthalmopathy. It was RNA transcripts that yielded the amplified TCR beta CDR3 regions. RT-PCR in the first round (using the HTBI primer set) targeted the TCR CDR3. One entry per CDR3 protein results from TCRdb running MiXCR on the multiplex PCR reads. This repertoire shows roughly 500,000 distinct CDR3 sequences, about 16% found once; its top ten account for about 29%. The sample taken for sequencing was blood. Receptor source: a woman younger than 45 with Graves' ophthalmopathy.

This clonotype appeared a few times. The chain joins TRBV28 to TRBJ2-6; D may be TRBD1 or TRBD2 (5 bases each). Germline V gene data show CDR1 as MDHEN and CDR2 as SYDVKM. V shed 6 bases and J shed 0 bases, with 15 bases lying between them. The CDR3 loop spans 17 amino acids. CDR3 in amino acids: CASSRDQYPSGANVLTF. The CDR3 DNA reads TGTGCCAGCAGCCGGGACCAATATCCCTCTGGGGCCAACGTCCTGACTTTC.

This clonotype was detected many times. The chain is built from TRBV20-1 and TRBJ2-3; TRBD2 matches 11 bases. Trimming took 3 bases from V and 5 from J; bases not matched to a gene: 7. CDR1 is DFQATT and CDR2 is SNEGSKA in the germline V gene (reference sequence). This CDR3 is 15 amino acids long. The CDR3 DNA is TGCAGTGCTAGTAGCCTAGCGGGAGGTGGAGATACGCAGTATTTT. Translation: CSASSLAGGGDTQYF.

The table lists this clonotype with many counts. This CDR3 is CASSLGARRQPQHF. CDR3 nucleotide sequence: TGTGCCAGCAGTTTAGGTGCAAGGAGGCAGCCCCAGCATTTT. J is TRBJ1-5 and V is TRBV28; D is undetermined. Trimming removed 2 bases from V and 7 bases from J, with 12 bases in between. Germline CDR1 is MDHEN and CDR2 is SYDVKM. The CDR3 has 14 residues.

The V call is TRBV20-1, the J call TRBJ1-2; D perhaps matches TRBD1 (5 bases). CDR1 is DFQATT, CDR2 SNEGSKA, per germline (reference sequence). The CDR3 is made up of 14 amino acids. The V gene lost 3 bases and the J gene lost 4 bases, with 15 bases spanning the gap. CDR3 residues: CSARGGSLFYGYTF. The CDR3 coding sequence is TGCAGTGCTAGGGGGGGGTCCCTCTTCTATGGCTACACCTTC.

This clonotype came up many times. The chain carries TRBV5-1 and TRBJ2-3; 11 bases line up with TRBD2. After removal of 0 bases from V and 2 bases from J, the junction contained 20 bases not matched to a gene. There are 22 residues in the CDR3. Germline V gene sequence: CDR1 SGHRS, CDR2 YFSETQ. Here the CDR3 DNA reads TGCGCCAGCAGCTTGGCCGGTTTCGGTCCTGGCGGACTAGCGGGTACCACAGATACGCAGTATTTT. Translating it yields CASSLAGFGPGGLAGTTDTQYF.

In this sample, this clonotype turned up many times. This chain links TRBV3-1 with TRBJ2-3, with 7 nucleotides matching TRBD2. The V segment lost 0 bases and the J segment 6 bases; nucleotides outside the gene matches: 6. This CDR3 has 15 residues. CDR1 is LGHDT, CDR2 YNNKEL, per germline (reference sequence). Here the CDR3 DNA reads TGTGCCAGCAGCCAAGAAATAGGGAGGGCGGATACGCAGTATTTT. Translated: CASSQEIGRADTQYF.

This clonotype has more than one count but fewer than ten. The chain recombines TRBV7-9 with TRBJ2-5; D possibly corresponds to TRBD1 (6 bases). The CDR3 has 15 residues. Trimming cost V 5 bases and J 3 bases, with 16 bases left between them. CDR1 is SEHNR and CDR2 is FQNEAQ in the germline V gene (reference sequence). This CDR3 is CASSLGYRVEETQYF. DNA for the CDR3: TGTGCCAGCAGCCTAGGTTACAGGGTAGAAGAGACCCAGTACTTC.

The chain couples TRBV5-1 to TRBJ2-7, with TRBD2 matching 11 bases. The CDR3 loop spans 17 amino acids. V gave up 1 base and J gave up 0 bases; unmatched junction bases: 6. In germline, CDR1 is SGHRS, CDR2 YFSETQ. The CDR3 sequence is CASSLRTSGPHSYEQYF. CDR3 sequence (DNA): TGCGCCAGCAGCTTGCGGACTAGCGGGCCGCACTCCTACGAGCAGTACTTC.

CDR3 protein: CASSPGGSPGETQYF. The CDR3 DNA sequence: TGCGCCAGCAGCCCGGGGGGGAGTCCCGGGGAGACCCAGTACTTC. J is TRBJ2-5 and V is TRBV5-1; 8 positions match TRBD2. The germline V gene encodes CDR1 SGHRS and CDR2 YFSETQ. The CDR3 sequence is 15 residues long. The junction had 10 bases not matched to a gene; V was cut back by 4 bases and J by 5 bases.

In this sample, this clonotype turned up many times. This chain connects TRBV20-1 to TRBJ2-7; 7 bases match TRBD2. Unmatched junction bases numbered 10, after V lost 5 bases and J lost 0 bases. Germline CDR1 is DFQATT and CDR2 is SNEGSKA (reference sequence). The CDR3 runs 15 residues. CDR3 in amino acids: CSAAPWSGISYEQYF. In DNA, the CDR3 is TGCAGTGCTGCCCCATGGAGCGGGATCTCCTACGAGCAGTACTTC.

The sample holds a few counts of this clonotype. V usage is TRBV10-3 and J usage is TRBJ2-5, with no clear D. The CDR3 spans 12 residues. Deletions cut 6 bases from V and 2 bases from J, with 7 bases between. Germline CDR1 ENHRY, CDR2 SYGVKD. This CDR3 reads CAISTAQETQYF. CDR3 in DNA: TGTGCCATCAGCACAGCTCAAGAGACCCAGTACTTC.

This clonotype was recorded a few times. V and J are TRBV4-1 and TRBJ2-5, with 9 bases that match TRBD1. The CDR3 has 19 residues. V lost 1 base and J lost 4; bases outside the gene matches: 16. Germline-derived CDR1 and CDR2 are MGHRA and YSYEKL. CDR3 loop: CASSQVRSAGTGGRETQYF. The CDR3 DNA reads as TGCGCCAGCAGCCAAGTTAGGAGCGCCGGAACAGGGGGCAGAGAGACCCAGTACTTC.

The chain uses TRBV6-1 and TRBJ2-2; 9 nucleotides align to TRBD2. CDR3 length: 11 amino acids. J was trimmed by 12 bases and V by 8 bases; bases with no gene match: 4. Germline CDR1 and CDR2: MNHNS and SASEGT. The CDR3, as DNA: TGTGCCAGCCTAGCGGGACGTAAGCTGTTTTTT. Translating it yields CASLAGRKLFF.

This clonotype has a handful of counts. This CDR3 is CASSPGEPFYGYTF. In DNA form, the CDR3 reads TGCGCCAGCTCCCCCGGAGAGCCTTTCTATGGCTACACCTTC. This sequence joins TRBV5-1 and TRBJ1-2; D is unresolved. Germline V lookup: CDR1 SGHRS, CDR2 YFSETQ. V lost 7 bases, J lost 4 bases, and 17 bases lay in between. CDR3 length: 14 residues.

This clonotype was seen more than once but under ten times. J is TRBJ2-5 and V is TRBV20-1, with 11 bases aligning to TRBD2. The V and J ends lost 3 bases and 2 bases, in that order; junction bases with no gene match: 5. This CDR3 has 15 residues. Germline V gene lookup returns CDR1 DFQATT and CDR2 SNEGSKA (reference sequence). CDR3 nucleotide sequence: TGCAGTGCTAGTGTAGCGGGAGGGCTTCAAGAGACCCAGTACTTC. Its translation is CSASVAGGLQETQYF.